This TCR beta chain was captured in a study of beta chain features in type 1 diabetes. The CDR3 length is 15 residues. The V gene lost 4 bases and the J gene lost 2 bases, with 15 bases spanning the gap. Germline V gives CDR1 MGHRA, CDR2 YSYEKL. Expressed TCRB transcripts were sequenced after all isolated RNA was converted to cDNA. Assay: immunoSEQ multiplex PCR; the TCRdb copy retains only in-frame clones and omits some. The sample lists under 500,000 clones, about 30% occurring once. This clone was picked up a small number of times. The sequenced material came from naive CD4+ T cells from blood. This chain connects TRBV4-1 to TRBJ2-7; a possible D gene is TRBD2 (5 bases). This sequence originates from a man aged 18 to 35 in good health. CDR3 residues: CASSRSLGLTYEQYF. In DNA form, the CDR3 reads TGCGCCAGCAGCCGGTCCCTCGGACTCACCTACGAGCAGTACTTC.